This T cell receptor beta chain appears in the sequencing data of a study of cytomegalovirus exposure and HLA in healthy donors. Whole-study findings and limits: Later work associated over 15,000 TCR beta sequences with HLA alleles at 0.05 false discovery rate. Presence/absence comparisons presumed near-even sequencing depth among donors. Later on, analysis showed that most CMV-associated TCR beta chains appeared to be HLA-restricted. CMV serostatus was the sole immune exposure data available.

Primers included in the PCR were 60 Vbeta and 13 Jbeta primers. Assay used: immunoSEQ multiplex PCR; TCRdb lists only in-frame clones, some missing. The sample holds some 170,000 clones; about 80% are singletons and the top ten take about 9.6%. To note about this clone: What it recognizes is unknown.

The germline gives CDR1 MNHNS, CDR2 SASEGT. This CDR3 is 13 amino acids long. The V gene end was trimmed by 6 bases and the J gene end by 6 bases; junction bases not matched to a gene: 5. J is TRBJ1-1 and V is TRBV6-1, with 9 nucleotides matching TRBD1. Sequenced: PBMCs. The origin of this receptor is a man younger than 35 in good health and CMV-seropositive. The CDR3 loop reads CASSTDRGAEAFF. DNA of the CDR3: TGTGCCAGCAGCACGGACAGGGGCGCTGAAGCTTTCTTT.